Listed below are T cell receptor beta chains from one sample, sequenced in a study of cytomegalovirus exposure and HLA in healthy donors. Repertoires were generated with immunoSEQ multiplex PCR, while TCRdb's copy carries only in-frame clones and drops some. The table lists some 270,000 clones, roughly 80% of them singletons, with about 0.3% in the top ten. Sequencing was performed on PBMCs. All receptors come from a girl aged 2 to 10 in good health and CMV-seronegative. Both conserved end residues are part of each CDR3. The D gene is left open where the match is weak.

D gene: -
V gene: TRBV28
J gene: TRBJ2-7
CDR3 length: 15
CDR3 DNA: TGTGCCAGCAGCATGTCCCCGACAGTCGCGTACGAGCAGTACTTC
CDR3 protein: CASSMSPTVAYEQYF

D gene: TRBD2
V gene: TRBV2
J gene: TRBJ2-7
CDR3 length: 14
CDR3 DNA: TGTGCCATCAAGCGGGACTCCCCGACCCCAGAGCAGTACTTC
CDR3 protein: CAIKRDSPTPEQYF

D gene: -
V gene: TRBV6-6
J gene: TRBJ2-2
CDR3 length: 11
CDR3 DNA: TGTGCCAGCATCTCAGCCGGGGAGCTGTTTTTT
CDR3 protein: CASISAGELFF

D gene: -
V gene: TRBV19
J gene: TRBJ2-1
CDR3 length: 16
CDR3 DNA: TGTGCCAGTTCTCTGAGACCCCAGCGGAGGTACAATGAGCAGCTCTTC
CDR3 protein: CASSLRPQRRYNEQLF

D gene: TRBD2
V gene: TRBV6-5
J gene: TRBJ2-7
CDR3 length: 16
CDR3 DNA: TGTGCCAGCAGTTCCCCACCTAGCGGGGGCGGCTACGAGCAGTACTTC
CDR3 protein: CASSSPPSGGGYEQYF

D gene: TRBD1
V gene: TRBV2
J gene: TRBJ1-6
CDR3 length: 14
CDR3 DNA: TGTGCCAGCGGTTCCCGGACAGGGTACTCACCCCTCCACTTT
CDR3 protein: CASGSRTGYSPLHF

D gene: -
V gene: TRBV7-2
J gene: TRBJ2-7
CDR3 length: 16
CDR3 DNA: TGTGCCAGCAGCTTAGGGGGAAGTCGTGGAGGAGGCGAGCAGTACTTC
CDR3 protein: CASSLGGSRGGGEQYF

D gene: TRBD1
V gene: TRBV25-1
J gene: TRBJ1-5
CDR3 length: 14
CDR3 DNA: TGTGCCAGCAGTGGACAGGGTAGCAATCAGCCCCAGCATTTT
CDR3 protein: CASSGQGSNQPQHF

D gene: TRBD2
V gene: TRBV7-3
J gene: TRBJ2-3
CDR3 length: 15
CDR3 DNA: TGTGCCAGCAGCTTTAGCGGGGGGCCCACAGATACGCAGTATTTT
CDR3 protein: CASSFSGGPTDTQYF

D gene: -
V gene: TRBV11-3
J gene: TRBJ2-7
CDR3 length: 12
CDR3 DNA: TGTGCCAGCAGCTTCCTAGCCGGCGAGCAGTACTTC
CDR3 protein: CASSFLAGEQYF

D gene: TRBD2
V gene: TRBV5-1
J gene: TRBJ2-3
CDR3 length: 16
CDR3 DNA: TGCGCCAGCAGCTTATTCAGCGGGGGGGCATCGGGTACGCAGTATTTT
CDR3 protein: CASSLFSGGASGTQYF

D gene: -
V gene: TRBV10-3
J gene: TRBJ1-1
CDR3 length: 13
CDR3 DNA: TGTGCCATCCTTAGACAACTGAACACTGAAGCTTTCTTT
CDR3 protein: CAILRQLNTEAFF

D gene: TRBD2
V gene: TRBV27
J gene: TRBJ2-3
CDR3 length: 16
CDR3 DNA: TGTGCCAGCAACCCGAGAGCTAGCGGAAACACAGATACGCAGTATTTT
CDR3 protein: CASNPRASGNTDTQYF